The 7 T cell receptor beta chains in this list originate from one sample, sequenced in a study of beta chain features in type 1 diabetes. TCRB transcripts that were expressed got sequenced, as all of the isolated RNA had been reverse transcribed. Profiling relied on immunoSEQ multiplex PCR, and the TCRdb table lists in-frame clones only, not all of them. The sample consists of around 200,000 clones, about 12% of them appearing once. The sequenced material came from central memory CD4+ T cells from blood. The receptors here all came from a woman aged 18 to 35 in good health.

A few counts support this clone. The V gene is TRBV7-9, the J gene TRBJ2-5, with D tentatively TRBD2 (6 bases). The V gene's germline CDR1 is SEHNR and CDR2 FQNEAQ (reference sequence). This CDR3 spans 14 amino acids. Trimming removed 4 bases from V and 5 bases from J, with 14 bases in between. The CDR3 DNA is TGTGCCAGCAGCTATGTGGGAGGTGCGGAGACCCAGTACTTC. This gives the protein CASSYVGGAETQYF. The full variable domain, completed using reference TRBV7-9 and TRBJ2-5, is DTGVSQNPRHKITKRGQNVTFRCDPISEHNRLYWYRQTLGQGPEFLTYFQNEAQLEKSRLLSDRFSAERPKGSFSTLEIQRTEQGDSAMYLCASSYVGGAETQYFGPGTRLLVL.

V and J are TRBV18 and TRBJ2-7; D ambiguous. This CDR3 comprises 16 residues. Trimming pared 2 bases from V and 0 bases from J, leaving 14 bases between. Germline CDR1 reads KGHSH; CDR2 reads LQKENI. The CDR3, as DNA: TGTGCCAGCTCACCATCTCGGTCAAGGAGCTCCTACGAGCAGTACTTC. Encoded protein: CASSPSRSRSSYEQYF.

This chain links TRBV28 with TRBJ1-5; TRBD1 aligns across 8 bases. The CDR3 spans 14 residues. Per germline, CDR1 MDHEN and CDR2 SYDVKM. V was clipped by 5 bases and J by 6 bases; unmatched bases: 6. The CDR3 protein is CASSPRTGRQPQHF. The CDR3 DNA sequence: TGTGCCAGCAGTCCTCGGACAGGGCGTCAGCCCCAGCATTTT.

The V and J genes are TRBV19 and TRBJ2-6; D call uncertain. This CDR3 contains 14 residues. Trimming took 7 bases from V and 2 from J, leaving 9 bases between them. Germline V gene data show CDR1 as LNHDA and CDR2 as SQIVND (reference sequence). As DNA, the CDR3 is TGTGCCAGTAAGGAGAGTACTGGGGCCAACGTCCTGACTTTC. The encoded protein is CASKESTGANVLTF.

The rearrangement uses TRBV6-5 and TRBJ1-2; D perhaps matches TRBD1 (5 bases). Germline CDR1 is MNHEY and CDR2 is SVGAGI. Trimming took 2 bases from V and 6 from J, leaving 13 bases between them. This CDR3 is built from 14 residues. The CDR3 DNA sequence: TGTGCCAGCAGTTACGGTCAGGGTGGTCATGGCTACACCTTC. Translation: CASSYGQGGHGYTF.

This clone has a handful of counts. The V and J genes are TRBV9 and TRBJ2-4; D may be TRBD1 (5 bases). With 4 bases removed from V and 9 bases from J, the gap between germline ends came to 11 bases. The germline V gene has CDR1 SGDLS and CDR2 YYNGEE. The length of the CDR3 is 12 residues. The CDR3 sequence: CASSSGKGIQYF. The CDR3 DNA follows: TGTGCCAGCAGCTCAGGGAAGGGCATTCAGTACTTC. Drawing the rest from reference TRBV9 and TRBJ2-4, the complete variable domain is DSGVTQTPKHLITATGQRVTLRCSPRSGDLSVYWYQQSLDQGLQFLIQYYNGEERAKGNILERFSAQQFPDLHSELNLSSLELGDSALYFCASSSGKGIQYFGAGTRLSVL.

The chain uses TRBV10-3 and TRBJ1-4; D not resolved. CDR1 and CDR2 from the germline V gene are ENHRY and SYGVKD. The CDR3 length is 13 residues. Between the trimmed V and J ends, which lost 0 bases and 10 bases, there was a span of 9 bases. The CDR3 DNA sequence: TGTGCCATCAGTGAGTCAGCGGTAGCAAAACTGTTTTTT. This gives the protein CAISESAVAKLFF.